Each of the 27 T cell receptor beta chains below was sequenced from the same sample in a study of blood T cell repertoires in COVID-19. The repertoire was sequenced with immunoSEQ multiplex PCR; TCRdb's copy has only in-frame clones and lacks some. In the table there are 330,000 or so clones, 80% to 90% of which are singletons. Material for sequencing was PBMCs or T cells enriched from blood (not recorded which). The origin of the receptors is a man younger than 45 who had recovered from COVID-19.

CDR3 nucleotides: TGTGCCAGCAGGCTGGGGGGGAACACTGAAGCTTTCTTT. Translated, it gives CASRLGGNTEAFF. This chain joins TRBV12-3 or TRBV12-4 and TRBJ1-1; a possible D gene is TRBD1 (5 bases). V lost 6 bases and J lost 1, with 9 bases in between. The CDR3 has 13 amino acids.

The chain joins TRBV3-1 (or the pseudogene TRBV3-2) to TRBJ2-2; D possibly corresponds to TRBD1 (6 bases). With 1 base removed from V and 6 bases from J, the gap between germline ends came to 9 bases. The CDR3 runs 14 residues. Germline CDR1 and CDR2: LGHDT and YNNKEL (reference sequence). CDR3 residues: CASSQVQGSGELFF. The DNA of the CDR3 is TGTGCCAGCAGCCAAGTACAGGGTTCCGGGGAGCTGTTTTTT.

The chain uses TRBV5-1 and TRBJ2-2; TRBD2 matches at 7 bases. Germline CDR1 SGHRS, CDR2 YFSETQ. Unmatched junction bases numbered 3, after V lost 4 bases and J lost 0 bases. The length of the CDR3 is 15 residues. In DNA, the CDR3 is TGCGCCAGCAGCACGGGGGGATCGAACACCGGGGAGCTGTTTTTT. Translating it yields CASSTGGSNTGELFF.

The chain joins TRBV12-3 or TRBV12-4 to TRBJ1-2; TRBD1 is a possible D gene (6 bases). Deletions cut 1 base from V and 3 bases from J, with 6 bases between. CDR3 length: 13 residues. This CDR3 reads CASSLEGDYGYTF. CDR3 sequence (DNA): TGTGCCAGCAGTTTAGAGGGGGACTATGGCTACACCTTC.

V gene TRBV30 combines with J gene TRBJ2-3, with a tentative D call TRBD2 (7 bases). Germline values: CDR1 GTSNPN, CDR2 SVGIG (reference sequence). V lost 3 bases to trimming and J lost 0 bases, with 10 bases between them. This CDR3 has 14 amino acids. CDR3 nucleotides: TGTGCCTGGAGGCGGGGGCTTAGCACAGATACGCAGTATTTT. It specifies CAWRRGLSTDTQYF.

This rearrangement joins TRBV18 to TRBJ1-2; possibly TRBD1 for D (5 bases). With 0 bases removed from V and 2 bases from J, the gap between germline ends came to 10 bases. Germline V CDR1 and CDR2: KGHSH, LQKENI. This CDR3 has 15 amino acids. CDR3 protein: CASSPPGGANYGYTF. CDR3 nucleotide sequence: TGTGCCAGCTCACCACCTGGAGGGGCCAACTATGGCTACACCTTC.

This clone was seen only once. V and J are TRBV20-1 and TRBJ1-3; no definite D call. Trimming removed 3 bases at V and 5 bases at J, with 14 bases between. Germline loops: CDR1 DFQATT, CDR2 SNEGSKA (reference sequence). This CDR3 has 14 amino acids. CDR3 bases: TGCAGTGCTAGTTCGGGAGGTAGAAGAAACACCATATATTTT. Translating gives CSASSGGRRNTIYF.

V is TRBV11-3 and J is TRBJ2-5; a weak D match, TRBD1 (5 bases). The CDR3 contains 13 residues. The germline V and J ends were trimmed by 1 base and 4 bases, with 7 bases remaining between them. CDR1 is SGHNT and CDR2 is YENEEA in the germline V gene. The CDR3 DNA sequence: TGTGCCAGCAGCTTAGGGGGCCCAGAGACCCAGTACTTC. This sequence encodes CASSLGGPETQYF.

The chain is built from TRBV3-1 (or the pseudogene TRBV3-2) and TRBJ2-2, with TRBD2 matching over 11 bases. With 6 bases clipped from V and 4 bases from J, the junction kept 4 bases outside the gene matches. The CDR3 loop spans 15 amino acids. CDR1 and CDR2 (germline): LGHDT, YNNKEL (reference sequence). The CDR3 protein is CASRIAGGSTGELFF. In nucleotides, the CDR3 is TGTGCCAGCAGGATAGCGGGGGGGTCCACCGGGGAGCTGTTTTTT.

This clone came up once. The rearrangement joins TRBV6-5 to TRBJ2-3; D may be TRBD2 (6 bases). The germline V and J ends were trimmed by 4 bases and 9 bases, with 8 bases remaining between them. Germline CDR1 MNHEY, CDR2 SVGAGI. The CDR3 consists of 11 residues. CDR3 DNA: TGTGCCAGCAGTTCTGCGGGAACGCAGTATTTT. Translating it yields CASSSAGTQYF.

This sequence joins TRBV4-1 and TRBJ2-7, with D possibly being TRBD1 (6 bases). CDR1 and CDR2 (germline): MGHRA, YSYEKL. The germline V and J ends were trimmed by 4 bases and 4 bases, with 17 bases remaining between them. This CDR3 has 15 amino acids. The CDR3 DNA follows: TGCGCCAGCAGCCTCCGACAGGTGAACGATTACGAGCAGTACTTC. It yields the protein CASSLRQVNDYEQYF.

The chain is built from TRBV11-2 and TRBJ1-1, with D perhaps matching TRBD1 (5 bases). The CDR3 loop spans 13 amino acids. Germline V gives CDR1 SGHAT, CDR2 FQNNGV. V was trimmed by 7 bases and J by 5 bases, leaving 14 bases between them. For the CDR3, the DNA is TGTGCCAGCACCGGGGGGAGGAGTACTGAAGCTTTCTTT. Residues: CASTGGRSTEAFF.

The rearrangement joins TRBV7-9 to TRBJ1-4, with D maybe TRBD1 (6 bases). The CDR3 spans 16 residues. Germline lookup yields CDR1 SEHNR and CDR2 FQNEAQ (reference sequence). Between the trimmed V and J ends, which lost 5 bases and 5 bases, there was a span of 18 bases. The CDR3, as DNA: TGTGCCAGCAGCCTTCCCGAAGGGGGATCCAATGAAAAACTGTTTTTT. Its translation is CASSLPEGGSNEKLFF.

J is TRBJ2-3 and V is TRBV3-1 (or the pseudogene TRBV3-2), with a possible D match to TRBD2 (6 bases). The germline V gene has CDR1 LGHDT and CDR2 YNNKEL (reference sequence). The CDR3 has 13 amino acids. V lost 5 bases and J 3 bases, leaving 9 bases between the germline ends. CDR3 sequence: CASSFGSTDTQYF. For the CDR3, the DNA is TGTGCCAGCAGCTTCGGGAGTACAGATACGCAGTATTTT.

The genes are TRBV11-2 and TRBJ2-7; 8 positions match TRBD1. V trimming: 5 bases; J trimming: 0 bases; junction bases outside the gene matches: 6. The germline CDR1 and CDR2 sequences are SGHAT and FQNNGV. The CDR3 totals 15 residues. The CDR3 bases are TGTGCCAGCAGCCTAGGACAGGGCTACTCCTACGAGCAGTACTTC. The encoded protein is CASSLGQGYSYEQYF.

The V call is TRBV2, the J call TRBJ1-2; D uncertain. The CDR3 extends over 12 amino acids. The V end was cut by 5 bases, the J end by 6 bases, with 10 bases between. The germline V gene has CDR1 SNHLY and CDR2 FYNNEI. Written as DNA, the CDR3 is TGTGCCAGCAGTCCTGAGAGGGATGGCTACACCTTC. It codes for CASSPERDGYTF.

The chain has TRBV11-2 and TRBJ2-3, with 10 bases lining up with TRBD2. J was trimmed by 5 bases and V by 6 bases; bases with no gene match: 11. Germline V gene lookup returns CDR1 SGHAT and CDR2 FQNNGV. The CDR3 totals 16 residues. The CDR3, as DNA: TGTGCCAGCAGGGCCTGGAGCGGGGGGGCCGGAGATACGCAGTATTTT. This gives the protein CASRAWSGGAGDTQYF.

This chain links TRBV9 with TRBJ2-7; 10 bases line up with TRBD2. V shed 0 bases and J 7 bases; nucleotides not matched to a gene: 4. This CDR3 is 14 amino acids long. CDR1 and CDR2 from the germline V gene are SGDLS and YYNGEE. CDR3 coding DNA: TGTGCCAGCAGCGTAGCTAGCGGGGGTGGTGAGCAGTACTTC. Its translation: CASSVASGGGEQYF. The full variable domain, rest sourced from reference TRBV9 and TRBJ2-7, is DSGVTQTPKHLITATGQRVTLRCSPRSGDLSVYWYQQSLDQGLQFLIQYYNGEERAKGNILERFSAQQFPDLHSELNLSSLELGDSALYFCASSVASGGGEQYFGPGTRLTVT.

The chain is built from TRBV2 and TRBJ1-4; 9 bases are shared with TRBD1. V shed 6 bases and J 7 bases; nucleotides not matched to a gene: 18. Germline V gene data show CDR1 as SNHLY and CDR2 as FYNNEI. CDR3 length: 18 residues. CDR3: CASRDLGTGFVVFEKLFF. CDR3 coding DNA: TGTGCCAGCAGAGACCTTGGGACAGGGTTTGTGGTATTTGAAAAACTGTTTTTT. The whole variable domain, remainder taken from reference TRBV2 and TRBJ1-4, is EPEVTQTPSHQVTQMGQEVILRCVPISNHLYFYWYRQILGQKVEFLVSFYNNEISEKSEIFDDQFSVERPDGSNFTLKIRSTKLEDSAMYFCASRDLGTGFVVFEKLFFGSGTQLSVL.

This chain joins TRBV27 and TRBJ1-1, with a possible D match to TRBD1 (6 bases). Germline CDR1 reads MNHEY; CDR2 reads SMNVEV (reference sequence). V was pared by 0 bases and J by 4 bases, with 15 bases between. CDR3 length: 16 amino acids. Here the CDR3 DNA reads TGTGCCAGCAGTTTATCGTGGGCAGGGGCTTTCACTGAAGCTTTCTTT. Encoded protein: CASSLSWAGAFTEAFF.

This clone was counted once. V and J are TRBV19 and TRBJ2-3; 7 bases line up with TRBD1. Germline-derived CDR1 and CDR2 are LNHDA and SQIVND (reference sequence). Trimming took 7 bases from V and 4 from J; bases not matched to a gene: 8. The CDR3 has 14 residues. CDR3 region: CASTVRQGPDTQYF. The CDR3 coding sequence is TGTGCCAGTACTGTTAGACAGGGCCCAGATACGCAGTATTTT.

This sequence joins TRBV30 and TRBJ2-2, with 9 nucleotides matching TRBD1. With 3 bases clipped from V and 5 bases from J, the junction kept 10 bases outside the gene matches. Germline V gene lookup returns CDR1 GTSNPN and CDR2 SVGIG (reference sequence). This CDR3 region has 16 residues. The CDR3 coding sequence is TGTGCCTGGAGCGCGGAGGGACAGGGAGGAACCGGGGAGCTGTTTTTT. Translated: CAWSAEGQGGTGELFF. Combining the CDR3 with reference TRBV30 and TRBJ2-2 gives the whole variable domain SQTIHQWPATLVQPVGSPLSLECTVEGTSNPNLYWYRQAAGRGLQLLFYSVGIGQISSEVPQNLSASRPQDRQFILSSKKLLLSDSGFYLCAWSAEGQGGTGELFFGEGSRLTVL.

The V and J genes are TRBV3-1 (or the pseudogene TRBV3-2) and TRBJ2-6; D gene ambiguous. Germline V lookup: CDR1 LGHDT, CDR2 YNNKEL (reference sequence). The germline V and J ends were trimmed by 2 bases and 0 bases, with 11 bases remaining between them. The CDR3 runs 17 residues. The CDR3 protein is CASSQYLVRSGANVLTF. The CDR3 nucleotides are TGTGCCAGCAGCCAATACCTAGTCCGCTCTGGGGCCAACGTCCTGACTTTC.

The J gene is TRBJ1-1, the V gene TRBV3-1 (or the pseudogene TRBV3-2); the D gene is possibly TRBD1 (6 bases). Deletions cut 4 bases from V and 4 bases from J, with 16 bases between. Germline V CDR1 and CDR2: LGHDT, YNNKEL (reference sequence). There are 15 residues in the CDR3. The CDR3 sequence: CASSPRIQGTTEAFF. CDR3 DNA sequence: TGTGCCAGCAGCCCCCGGATACAGGGAACCACTGAAGCTTTCTTT.

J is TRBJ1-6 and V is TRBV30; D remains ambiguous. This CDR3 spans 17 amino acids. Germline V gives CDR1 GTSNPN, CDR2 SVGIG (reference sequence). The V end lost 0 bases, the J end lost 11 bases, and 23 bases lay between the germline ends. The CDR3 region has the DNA TGTGCCTGGAGTGTATGGGCCTCCCCGAACACGAGGGCACCCCTCCACTTT. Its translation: CAWSVWASPNTRAPLHF. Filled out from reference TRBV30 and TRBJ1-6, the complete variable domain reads SQTIHQWPATLVQPVGSPLSLECTVEGTSNPNLYWYRQAAGRGLQLLFYSVGIGQISSEVPQNLSASRPQDRQFILSSKKLLLSDSGFYLCAWSVWASPNTRAPLHFGNGTRLTVT.

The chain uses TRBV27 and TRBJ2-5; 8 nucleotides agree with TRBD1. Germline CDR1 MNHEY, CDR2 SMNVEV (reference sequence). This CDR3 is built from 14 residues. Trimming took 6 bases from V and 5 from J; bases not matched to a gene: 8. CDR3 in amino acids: CASRRTGPGETQYF. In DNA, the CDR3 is TGTGCCAGCAGGCGGACAGGGCCGGGGGAGACCCAGTACTTC.

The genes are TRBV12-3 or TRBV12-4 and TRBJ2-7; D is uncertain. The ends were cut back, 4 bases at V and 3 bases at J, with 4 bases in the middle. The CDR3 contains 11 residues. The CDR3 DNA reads TGTGCCAGCAGTTACTTCTACGAGCAGTACTTC. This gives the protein CASSYFYEQYF.